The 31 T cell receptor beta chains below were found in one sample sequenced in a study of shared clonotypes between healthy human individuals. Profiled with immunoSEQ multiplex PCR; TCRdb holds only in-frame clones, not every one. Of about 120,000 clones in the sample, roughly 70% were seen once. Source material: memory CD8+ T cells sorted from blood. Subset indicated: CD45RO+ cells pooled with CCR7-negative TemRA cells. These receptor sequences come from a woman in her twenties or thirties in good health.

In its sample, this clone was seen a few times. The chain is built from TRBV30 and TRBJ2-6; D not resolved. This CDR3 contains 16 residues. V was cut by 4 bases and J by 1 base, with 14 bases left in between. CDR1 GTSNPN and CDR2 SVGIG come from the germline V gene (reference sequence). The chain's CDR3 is CAWTTGSLSGANVLTF. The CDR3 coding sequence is TGTGCCTGGACAACCGGGTCCCTTTCTGGGGCCAACGTCCTGACTTTC.

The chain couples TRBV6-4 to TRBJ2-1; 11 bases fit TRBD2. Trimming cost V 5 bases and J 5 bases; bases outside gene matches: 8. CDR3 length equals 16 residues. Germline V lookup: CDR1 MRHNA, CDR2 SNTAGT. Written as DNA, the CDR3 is TGTGCCAGCAGTCCCATAGCGGGAGGGTACAACAATGAGCAGTTCTTC. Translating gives CASSPIAGGYNNEQFF.

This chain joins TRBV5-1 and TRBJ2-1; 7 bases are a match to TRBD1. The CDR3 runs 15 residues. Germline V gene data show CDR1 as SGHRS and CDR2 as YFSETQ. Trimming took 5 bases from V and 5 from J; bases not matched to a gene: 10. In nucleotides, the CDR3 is TGCGCCAGCAGGATCCGGGACAGTCTAAACAATGAGCAGTTCTTC. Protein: CASRIRDSLNNEQFF.

The CDR3 spells CASERSNSESYEQYF. Written as DNA, the CDR3 is TGTGCCAGCGAAAGGAGTAATAGCGAATCCTACGAGCAGTACTTC. The V call is TRBV2, the J call TRBJ2-7, with D possibly TRBD2 on 5 matching bases. V was clipped by 8 bases and J by 1 base, with 18 bases between them. CDR3 length equals 15 residues. CDR1 is SNHLY, CDR2 FYNNEI, per germline.

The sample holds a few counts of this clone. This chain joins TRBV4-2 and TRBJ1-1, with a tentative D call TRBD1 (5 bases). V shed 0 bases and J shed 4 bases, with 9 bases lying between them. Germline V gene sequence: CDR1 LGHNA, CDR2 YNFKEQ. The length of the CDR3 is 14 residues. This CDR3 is CASSQDLGGTEAFF. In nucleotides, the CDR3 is TGTGCCAGCAGCCAAGATCTGGGGGGCACTGAAGCTTTCTTT.

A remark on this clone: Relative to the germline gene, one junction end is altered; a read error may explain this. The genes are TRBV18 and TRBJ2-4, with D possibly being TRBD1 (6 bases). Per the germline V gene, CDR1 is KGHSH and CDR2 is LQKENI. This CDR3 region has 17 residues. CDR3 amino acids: CASSLRGQFLAKNIQYF. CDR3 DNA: TGTGCCAGTTCACTAAGAGGACAGTTTCTAGCCAAAAACATTCAGTACTTC.

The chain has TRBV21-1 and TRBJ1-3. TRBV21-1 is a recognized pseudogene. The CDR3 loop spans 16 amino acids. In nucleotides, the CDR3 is TGTGCCAGCAGCAAAGCGTCGGAGGGGACTGGAAACACCATATATTTT. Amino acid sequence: CASSKASEGTGNTIYF.

The chain's CDR3 is CASSLALAGSRGYEQFF. The CDR3 bases are TGTGCCAGCAGCTTAGCGCTTGCCGGGAGCCGCGGCTATGAGCAGTTCTTC. The V and J genes are TRBV7-2 and TRBJ2-1, with a possible D match to TRBD2 (6 bases). The CDR3 has 17 amino acids. The germline gives CDR1 SGHTA, CDR2 FQGNSA. Trimming took off 0 bases at V and 8 bases at J, with 20 bases between the two ends.

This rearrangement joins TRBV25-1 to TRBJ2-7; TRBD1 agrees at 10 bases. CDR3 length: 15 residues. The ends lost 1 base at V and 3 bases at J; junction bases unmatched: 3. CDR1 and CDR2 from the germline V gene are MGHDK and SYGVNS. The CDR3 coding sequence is TGTGCCAGCAGTGAATCCGGGACAGGGGTCTACGAGCAGTACTTC. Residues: CASSESGTGVYEQYF.

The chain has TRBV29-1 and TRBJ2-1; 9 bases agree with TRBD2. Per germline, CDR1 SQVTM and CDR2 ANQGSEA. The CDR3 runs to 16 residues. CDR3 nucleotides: TGCAGTGTCCCTCCCGAGGGGCGGGAGGGCCTGAATGAGCAGTTCTTC. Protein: CSVPPEGREGLNEQFF.

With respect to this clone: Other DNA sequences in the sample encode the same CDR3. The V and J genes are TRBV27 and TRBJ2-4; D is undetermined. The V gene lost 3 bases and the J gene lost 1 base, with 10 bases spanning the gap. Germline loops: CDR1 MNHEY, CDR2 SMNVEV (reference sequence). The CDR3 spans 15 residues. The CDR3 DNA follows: TGTGCCAGCAGTTTTATCACAGAGGCCAAAAACATTCAGTACTTC. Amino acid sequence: CASSFITEAKNIQYF.

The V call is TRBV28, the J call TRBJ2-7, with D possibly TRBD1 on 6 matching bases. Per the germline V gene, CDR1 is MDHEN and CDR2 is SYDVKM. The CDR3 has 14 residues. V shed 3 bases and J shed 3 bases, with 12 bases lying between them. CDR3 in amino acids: CASSFLHRVYEQYF. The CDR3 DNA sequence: TGTGCCAGCAGTTTCCTACACAGGGTCTACGAGCAGTACTTC.

CDR3 in DNA: TGTGCCAGCAGTTACGTAGGAAGGGGAACCGGGGAGCTGTTTTTT. Translated, it gives CASSYVGRGTGELFF. The V and J genes are TRBV6-6 and TRBJ2-2; D might be TRBD1 (5 bases). The CDR3 is 15 amino acids. Trimming took 2 bases from V and 5 from J, leaving 12 bases between them. Per the germline V gene, CDR1 is MNHNY and CDR2 is SVGAGI (reference sequence).

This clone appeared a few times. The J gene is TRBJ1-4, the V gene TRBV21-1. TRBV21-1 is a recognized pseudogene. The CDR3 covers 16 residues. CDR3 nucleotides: TGTGCCAGCAGCAAAGGGGGAGGGGACAGAAATGAAAAACTGTTTTTT. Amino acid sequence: CASSKGGGDRNEKLFF.

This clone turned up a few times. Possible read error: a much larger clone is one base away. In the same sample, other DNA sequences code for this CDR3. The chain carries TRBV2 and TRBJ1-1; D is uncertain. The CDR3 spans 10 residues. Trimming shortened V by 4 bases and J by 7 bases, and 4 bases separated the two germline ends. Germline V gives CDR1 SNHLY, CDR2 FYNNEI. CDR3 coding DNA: TGTGCCAGCAGTGTAGGTGAAGCTTTCTTT. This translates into CASSVGEAFF.

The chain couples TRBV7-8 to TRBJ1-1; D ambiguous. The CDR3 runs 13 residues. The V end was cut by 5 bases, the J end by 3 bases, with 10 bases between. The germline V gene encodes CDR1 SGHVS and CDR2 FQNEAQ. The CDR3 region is CASSHGWDTEAFF. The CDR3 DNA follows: TGTGCCAGCAGCCACGGATGGGACACTGAAGCTTTCTTT.

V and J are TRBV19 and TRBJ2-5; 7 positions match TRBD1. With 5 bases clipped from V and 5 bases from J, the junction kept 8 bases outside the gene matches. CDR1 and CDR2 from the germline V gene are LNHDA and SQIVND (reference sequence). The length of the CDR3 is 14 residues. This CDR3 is CASSERGRGETQYF. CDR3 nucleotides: TGTGCCAGTAGTGAGAGGGGGCGCGGGGAGACCCAGTACTTC.

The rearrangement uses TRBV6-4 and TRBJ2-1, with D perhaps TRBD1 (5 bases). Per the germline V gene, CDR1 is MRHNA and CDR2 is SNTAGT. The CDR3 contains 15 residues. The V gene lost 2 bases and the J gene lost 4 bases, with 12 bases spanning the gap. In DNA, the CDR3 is TGTGCCAGCAGTGACGAACCAGCAGGGTACAATGAGCAGTTCTTC. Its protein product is CASSDEPAGYNEQFF.

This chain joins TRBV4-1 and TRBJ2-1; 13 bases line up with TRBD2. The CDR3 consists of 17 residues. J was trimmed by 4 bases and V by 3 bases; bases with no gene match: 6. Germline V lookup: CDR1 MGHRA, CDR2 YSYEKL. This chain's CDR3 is CASSHGLAGAFYNEQFF. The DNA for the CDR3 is TGCGCCAGCAGCCACGGACTAGCGGGAGCGTTTTACAATGAGCAGTTCTTC.

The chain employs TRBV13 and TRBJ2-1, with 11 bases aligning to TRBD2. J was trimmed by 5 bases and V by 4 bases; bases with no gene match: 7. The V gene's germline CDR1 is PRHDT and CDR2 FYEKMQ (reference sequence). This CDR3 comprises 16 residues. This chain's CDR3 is CASSYRTSGPHNEQFF. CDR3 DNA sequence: TGTGCCAGCAGCTACCGGACTAGCGGGCCTCACAATGAGCAGTTCTTC.

CDR3 bases: TGTGCCAGCAGTCCCTGGACTGTAGAGACCCAGTACTTC. Protein: CASSPWTVETQYF. The rearrangement links TRBV28 to TRBJ2-5; tentatively, D is TRBD2 (5 bases). CDR3 size: 13 residues. Germline CDR1 and CDR2: MDHEN and SYDVKM. V lost 5 bases and J 4 bases, leaving 11 bases between the germline ends.

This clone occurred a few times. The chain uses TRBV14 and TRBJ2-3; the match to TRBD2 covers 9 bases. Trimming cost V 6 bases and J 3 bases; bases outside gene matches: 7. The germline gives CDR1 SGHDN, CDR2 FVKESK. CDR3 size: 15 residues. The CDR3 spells CASRAAGGRTDTQYF. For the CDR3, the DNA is TGTGCCAGCAGGGCAGCGGGAGGTAGGACAGATACGCAGTATTTT.

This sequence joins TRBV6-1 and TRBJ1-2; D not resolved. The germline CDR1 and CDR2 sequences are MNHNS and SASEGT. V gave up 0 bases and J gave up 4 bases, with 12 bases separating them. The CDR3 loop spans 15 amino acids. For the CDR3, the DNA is TGTGCCAGCAGTGAAGCGACGGGAGCAGGCTATGGCTACACCTTC. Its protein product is CASSEATGAGYGYTF.

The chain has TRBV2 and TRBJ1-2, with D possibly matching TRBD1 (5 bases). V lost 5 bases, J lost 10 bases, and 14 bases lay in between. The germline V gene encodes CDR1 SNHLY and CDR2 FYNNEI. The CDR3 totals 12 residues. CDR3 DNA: TGTGCCAGCAGTTTCGGGACGGTGGACTACACCTTC. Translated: CASSFGTVDYTF.

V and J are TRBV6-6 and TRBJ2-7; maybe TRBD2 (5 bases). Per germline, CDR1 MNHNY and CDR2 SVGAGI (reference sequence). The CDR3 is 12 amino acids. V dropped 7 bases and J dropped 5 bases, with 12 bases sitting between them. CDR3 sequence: CASTEGAHEQYF. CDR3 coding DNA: TGTGCCAGCACCGAGGGTGCGCACGAGCAGTACTTC.

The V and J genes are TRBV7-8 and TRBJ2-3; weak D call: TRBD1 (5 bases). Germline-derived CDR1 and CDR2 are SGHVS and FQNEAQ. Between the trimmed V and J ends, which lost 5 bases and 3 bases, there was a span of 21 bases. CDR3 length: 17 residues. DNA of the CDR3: TGTGCCAGCAGCGTGGAAAGGGGCCGACCTCTAACAGATACGCAGTATTTT. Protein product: CASSVERGRPLTDTQYF.

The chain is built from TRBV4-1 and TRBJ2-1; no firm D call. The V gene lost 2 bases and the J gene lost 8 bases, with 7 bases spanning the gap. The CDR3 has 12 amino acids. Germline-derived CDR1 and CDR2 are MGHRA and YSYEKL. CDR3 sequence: CASSQPLDEQFF. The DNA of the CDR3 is TGCGCCAGCAGCCAACCTCTAGATGAGCAGTTCTTC.

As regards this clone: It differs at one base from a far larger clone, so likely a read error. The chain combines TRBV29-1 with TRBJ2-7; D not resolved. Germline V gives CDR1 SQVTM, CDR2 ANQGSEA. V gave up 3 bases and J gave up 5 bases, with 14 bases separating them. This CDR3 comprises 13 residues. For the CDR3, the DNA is TGCAGCGTTGATCACGAGGCAAGGAACGAGCAGTACTTC. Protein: CSVDHEARNEQYF.

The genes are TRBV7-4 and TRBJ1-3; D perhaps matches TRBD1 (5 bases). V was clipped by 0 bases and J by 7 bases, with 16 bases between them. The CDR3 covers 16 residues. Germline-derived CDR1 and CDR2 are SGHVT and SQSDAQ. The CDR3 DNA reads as TGTGCCAGCAGCTTAGCGCCCAGGGACGGGGGGAACACCATATATTTT. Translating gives CASSLAPRDGGNTIYF.

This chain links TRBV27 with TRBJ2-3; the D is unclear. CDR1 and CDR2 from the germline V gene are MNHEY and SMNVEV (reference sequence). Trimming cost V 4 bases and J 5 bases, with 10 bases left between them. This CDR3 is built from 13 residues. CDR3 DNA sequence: TGTGCCAGCAGTTCCCAAGCTGAAGATACGCAGTATTTT. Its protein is CASSSQAEDTQYF.

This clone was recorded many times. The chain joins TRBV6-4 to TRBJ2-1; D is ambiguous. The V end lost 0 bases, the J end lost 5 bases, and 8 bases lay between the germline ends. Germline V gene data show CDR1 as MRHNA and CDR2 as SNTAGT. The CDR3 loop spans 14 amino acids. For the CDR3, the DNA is TGTGCCAGCAGTGACTCTCAAGAGAACAATGAGCAGTTCTTC. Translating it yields CASSDSQENNEQFF.